A selection of T cell receptor beta chains follows, all from one sample in a study of neoadjuvant anti-PD-1 for oral cavity cancer. The assay was immunoSEQ multiplex PCR, and TCRdb's table has in-frame clones only and misses some. The repertoire consists of about 24,000 clones, with under 30% occurring once and the leading ten covering more than 15%. Material: tumor tissue, obtained after nivolumab (anti-PD-1) treatment. Every receptor here comes from a person between 40 and 85 years old with oral cavity squamous cell carcinoma. CDR3s include the opening cysteine and the closing phenylalanine or tryptophan. D genes are given only for firm matches. Rows may omit the clone size; those that give it use once, few, many or a size class.

J	size	V	D	length	CDR3	DNA
TRBJ2-1	NA	TRBV4-1	NA	22	CASSQQTKIGEAYASSYNEQFF	TGCGCCAGCAGCCAGCAAACAAAGATAGGGGAGGCCTATGCGAGCTCCTACAATGAGCAGTTCTTC
TRBJ1-5	NA	TRBV2	NA	15	CASRANRESNQPQHF	TGTGCCAGCAGAGCAAACAGGGAAAGCAATCAGCCCCAGCATTTT
TRBJ1-5	NA	TRBV27	NA	14	CASSPLSGNQPQHF	TGTGCCAGCAGTCCTTTAAGTGGCAATCAGCCCCAGCATTTT
TRBJ2-5	NA	TRBV5-1	NA	12	CASSSSQETQYF	TGCGCCAGCAGCTCTAGTCAAGAGACCCAGTACTTC
TRBJ2-7	NA	TRBV4-1	TRBD2	15	CASSHQLAEAYEQYF	TGCGCCAGCAGCCACCAGCTAGCGGAGGCCTACGAGCAGTACTTC
TRBJ1-1	few	TRBV9	NA	14	CASSVGTMNTEAFF	TGTGCCAGCAGCGTCGGTACGATGAACACTGAAGCTTTCTTT
TRBJ1-4	NA	TRBV6-5	NA	14	CASKRGKVGEKLFF	TGTGCCAGCAAAAGGGGGAAGGTTGGGGAAAAACTGTTTTTT
TRBJ2-7	NA	TRBV28	NA	15	CASSFLRERSYEQYF	TGTGCCAGCAGTTTTTTACGGGAGCGCTCCTACGAGCAGTACTTC
TRBJ1-1	NA	TRBV5-8	TRBD1	13	CASRDRDSTEAFF	TGTGCCAGCAGGGACAGGGATTCCACTGAAGCTTTCTTT
TRBJ2-3	medium-sized	TRBV5-1	NA	15	CASRDRMASTDTQYF	TGCGCCAGCAGGGACCGTATGGCTAGCACAGATACGCAGTATTTT
TRBJ1-4	NA	TRBV5-1	TRBD1	16	CASSELTGGGREKLFF	TGCGCCAGCAGCGAACTAACAGGGGGCGGTAGGGAAAAACTGTTTTTT
TRBJ1-1	few	TRBV10-2	NA	14	CASSDGREVAEAFF	TGCGCCAGCAGTGACGGCAGGGAAGTCGCTGAAGCTTTCTTT
TRBJ2-7	few	TRBV4-2	TRBD2	16	CASSHLSGGAFYEQYF	TGTGCCAGCAGCCACCTGAGCGGGGGGGCCTTTTACGAGCAGTACTTC
TRBJ1-5	few	TRBV4-2	NA	16	CASSQDRDMHSEPQHF	TGTGCCAGCAGCCAAGATCGGGACATGCACTCCGAGCCCCAGCATTTT
TRBJ1-1	many	TRBV18	NA	14	CASSRLDRNTEAFF	TGTGCCAGCTCAAGACTCGACAGGAACACTGAAGCTTTCTTT
TRBJ1-2	NA	TRBV7-2	TRBD1	15	CASSVRDRGHYGYTF	TGTGCCAGCAGCGTCCGGGACAGGGGGCACTATGGCTACACCTTC
TRBJ1-1	NA	TRBV6-1	NA	14	CASTNVWEHTEAFF	TGTGCCAGCACTAACGTGTGGGAACACACTGAAGCTTTCTTT
TRBJ1-1	NA	TRBV9	NA	14	CASSVGWENTEAFF	TGTGCCAGCAGCGTAGGGTGGGAGAACACTGAAGCTTTCTTT
TRBJ1-2	NA	TRBV5-6	TRBD1	15	CASSYAGQGGDGYTF	TGTGCCAGCAGCTATGCGGGACAGGGGGGCGATGGCTACACCTTC
TRBJ2-7	NA	TRBV29-1	NA	14	CSVEGTDAGFKQYF	TGCAGCGTTGAAGGGACAGACGCGGGTTTCAAGCAGTACTTC
TRBJ2-5	NA	TRBV2	NA	12	CASGSSGETQYF	TGTGCCAGCGGATCATCGGGGGAGACCCAGTACTTC
TRBJ1-1	few	TRBV6-5	NA	11	CASTEGLLDFF	TGTGCCAGCACCGAGGGCTTATTGGATTTCTTT
TRBJ1-5	NA	TRBV30	NA	12	CAWSTPPQPQHF	TGTGCCTGGAGTACCCCTCCTCAGCCCCAGCATTTT
TRBJ2-3	NA	TRBV18	TRBD2	14	CASSLTSVSDTQYF	TGTGCCAGCTCTCTGACTAGCGTATCAGATACGCAGTATTTT
TRBJ1-1	few	TRBV6-1	NA	14	CALLPHQGGTEAFF	TGTGCTCTATTGCCCCATCAGGGAGGGACTGAAGCTTTCTTT
TRBJ1-1	NA	TRBV7-9	NA	12	CASSPWRVEAFF	TGTGCCAGCAGCCCATGGCGGGTTGAAGCTTTCTTT
TRBJ2-7	NA	TRBV28	NA	17	CASSLLIFHRTTYEQYF	TGTGCCAGCAGTCTCCTCATCTTCCATCGTACGACCTACGAGCAGTACTTC
TRBJ1-1	NA	TRBV5-1	NA	13	CASRTGYGTEAFF	TGCGCCAGCAGAACAGGGTATGGCACTGAAGCTTTCTTT
TRBJ1-2	NA	TRBV6-1	TRBD1	14	CASSEAGTGLGYTF	TGTGCCAGCAGTGAAGCCGGGACAGGGCTCGGCTACACCTTC
TRBJ2-7	few	TRBV28	TRBD2	15	CASSLAGASSYEQYF	TGTGCCAGCAGTCTAGCGGGGGCCAGCTCCTACGAGCAGTACTTC
TRBJ2-4	NA	TRBV5-3	TRBD2	16	CARSQRGTSMIGIQYF	TGTGCCAGAAGCCAGAGAGGGACTAGCATGATCGGGATTCAGTACTTC
TRBJ2-5	NA	TRBV10-2	TRBD2	16	CASSDPSGIMGETQYF	TGCGCCAGCAGTGACCCTAGCGGGATAATGGGGGAGACCCAGTACTTC
TRBJ1-1	NA	TRBV10-2	NA	15	CASRDVDRMNTEAFF	TGCGCCAGCAGGGACGTCGATCGTATGAACACTGAAGCTTTCTTT
TRBJ2-5	many	TRBV18	NA	13	CASSWDLQETQYF	TGTGCCAGCTCATGGGACTTGCAAGAGACCCAGTACTTC
TRBJ2-7	NA	TRBV28	NA	12	CASSLGGYEQYF	TGTGCCAGCAGTTTGGGTGGCTACGAGCAGTACTTC
TRBJ1-2	NA	TRBV28	NA	13	CASSTQGIGGYTF	TGTGCCAGCAGTACACAGGGAATTGGCGGCTACACCTTC